This passage covers 17 T cell receptor beta chains from one sample sequenced in a study of cytomegalovirus exposure and HLA in healthy donors. Profiling relied on immunoSEQ multiplex PCR, and the TCRdb table lists in-frame clones only, not all of them. Among roughly 120,000 clones listed, approximately 94% were seen once. Sample: PBMCs. These receptors came from a woman aged 18-29 years in good health and CMV-seronegative.

The V gene is TRBV30, the J gene TRBJ2-1, with TRBD2 matching 8 bases. CDR1 and CDR2 (germline): GTSNPN, SVGIG (reference sequence). The CDR3 is 15 amino acids. Losses at the gene ends were 0 bases for V and 4 bases for J; bases not matched to a gene: 5. For the CDR3, the DNA is TGTGCCTGGAGTGTTACTAGCGGAGTATACAATGAGCAGTTCTTC. Translating it yields CAWSVTSGVYNEQFF.

CDR3 coding DNA: TGCAGCGTTGGCGGGGGTCGCGATTCACCCCTCCACTTT. This codes for CSVGGGRDSPLHF. The J gene is TRBJ1-6, the V gene TRBV29-1, with D possibly matching TRBD1 (5 bases). V lost 4 bases, J lost 8 bases, and 12 bases lay in between. CDR1 is SQVTM, CDR2 ANQGSEA, per germline. The CDR3 contains 13 residues.

The chain is built from TRBV2 and TRBJ1-2; D is perhaps TRBD1 (5 bases). The CDR3 runs to 13 residues. CDR1 SNHLY and CDR2 FYNNEI come from the germline V gene. With 6 bases removed from V and 0 bases from J, the gap between germline ends came to 8 bases. The CDR3 bases are TGTGCCAGCAGATCACAGGCTAACTATGGCTACACCTTC. It translates to CASRSQANYGYTF. The full variable domain, in which reference TRBV2 and TRBJ1-2 provide the parts outside the CDR3, is EPEVTQTPSHQVTQMGQEVILRCVPISNHLYFYWYRQILGQKVEFLVSFYNNEISEKSEIFDDQFSVERPDGSNFTLKIRSTKLEDSAMYFCASRSQANYGYTFGSGTRLTVV.

This clone was found a few times. The chain is built from TRBV7-3 and TRBJ2-7; the match to TRBD1 covers 7 bases. The CDR3 extends over 14 amino acids. The germline V gene has CDR1 SGHTA and CDR2 FQGTGA. V shed 1 base, J shed 6 bases, and the junction held 6 bases outside the gene matches. This chain's CDR3 is CASSLNAGGAEQYF. The CDR3 DNA sequence: TGTGCCAGCAGCTTAAATGCAGGGGGAGCCGAGCAGTACTTC.

V usage is TRBV29-1 and J usage is TRBJ1-6; perhaps TRBD1 as D (6 bases). Germline lookup yields CDR1 SQVTM and CDR2 ANQGSEA. This CDR3 is built from 16 residues. With 6 bases removed from V and 2 bases from J, the gap between germline ends came to 17 bases. DNA for the CDR3: TGCAGCGTCTCAGGGGAAGGGGTCCCCTATAATTCACCCCTCCACTTT. Its protein product is CSVSGEGVPYNSPLHF.

The V and J genes are TRBV12-5 and TRBJ2-3; D possibly corresponds to TRBD2 (5 bases). V lost 2 bases, J lost 6 bases, and 15 bases lay in between. The CDR3 length is 15 residues. The germline gives CDR1 LGHNT, CDR2 FRNRAP. CDR3 in DNA: TGTGCTAGTGGTTTGAGACTCACTAGAATGGATACGCAGTATTTT. This gives the protein CASGLRLTRMDTQYF.

This clone has a single count. The chain carries TRBV7-2 and TRBJ2-3; 7 bases are shared with TRBD2. This CDR3 has 17 residues. Germline assignment: CDR1 SGHTA and CDR2 FQGNSA. With V trimmed by 1 base and J by 4 bases, 11 bases remained unmatched. In nucleotides, the CDR3 is TGTGCCAGCAGCTTAGTGGGGAGGGCCAGTCGCCCAGATACGCAGTATTTT. This sequence encodes CASSLVGRASRPDTQYF.

This sequence joins TRBV19 and TRBJ1-1, with D perhaps TRBD1 (5 bases). Trimming left V 6 bases short and J 3 bases short, with 17 bases between. The CDR3 is 15 residues long. CDR1 is LNHDA and CDR2 is SQIVND in the germline V gene (reference sequence). Written as DNA, the CDR3 is TGTGCCAGTAGGTTGTATTCGGCAGGGCACACTGAAGCTTTCTTT. It specifies CASRLYSAGHTEAFF.

This chain uses TRBV5-6 with TRBJ1-2; 7 bases fit TRBD1. This CDR3 region has 16 residues. Trimming cost V 6 bases and J 4 bases; bases outside gene matches: 15. Germline CDR1 SGHDT, CDR2 YYEEEE. The CDR3 protein is CASNTGTDRTSYGYTF. CDR3 nucleotides: TGTGCCAGCAACACCGGGACAGATCGGACTTCCTATGGCTACACCTTC.

This sequence joins TRBV9 and TRBJ2-5; 13 positions agree with TRBD2. J lost 5 bases, V lost 3 bases, and 10 bases had no gene match. CDR1 is SGDLS and CDR2 is YYNGEE in the germline V gene. The CDR3 sequence is 17 residues long. The CDR3 sequence is CASSAGTSGVVSETQYF. In nucleotides, the CDR3 is TGTGCCAGCAGCGCAGGGACTAGCGGGGTGGTGTCGGAGACCCAGTACTTC.

The V and J genes are TRBV19 and TRBJ2-1; 9 bases map to TRBD2. The CDR3 extends over 15 amino acids. The V segment lost 5 bases and the J segment 10 bases; nucleotides outside the gene matches: 12. In germline, CDR1 is LNHDA, CDR2 SQIVND (reference sequence). The chain's CDR3 is CASSFRGPSGGEQFF. The CDR3 region has the DNA TGTGCCAGTAGTTTTCGAGGGCCCAGCGGGGGGGAGCAGTTCTTC.

The J gene is TRBJ1-6, the V gene TRBV19; 8 bases are a match to TRBD1. The CDR3 has 15 residues. Germline assignment: CDR1 LNHDA and CDR2 SQIVND (reference sequence). Trimming cost V 3 bases and J 9 bases; bases outside gene matches: 7. The CDR3: CASSMGGQGGSPLHF. The CDR3 bases are TGTGCCAGTAGTATGGGAGGACAGGGTGGTTCACCCCTCCACTTT.

The rearrangement uses TRBV18 and TRBJ2-5; 10 bases match TRBD1. Losses at the gene ends were 3 bases for V and 3 bases for J; bases not matched to a gene: 4. The CDR3 loop spans 15 amino acids. Germline CDR1 and CDR2: KGHSH and LQKENI. In DNA form, the CDR3 reads TGTGCCAGCTCACCGGGGACAGGGGCCGAAGAGACCCAGTACTTC. It is translated as CASSPGTGAEETQYF.

The chain links TRBV5-1 to TRBJ1-3; 9 bases match TRBD1. V lost 4 bases, J lost 0 bases, and 5 bases stayed unmatched. There are 16 residues in the CDR3. CDR1 is SGHRS and CDR2 is YFSETQ in the germline V gene. The CDR3 sequence is CASSPGTGISGNTIYF. The CDR3 DNA reads as TGCGCCAGCAGCCCCGGGACAGGGATCTCTGGAAACACCATATATTTT.

The CDR3 is CASTDGMNTEAFF. The CDR3 DNA reads as TGTGCCAGCACGGACGGGATGAACACTGAAGCTTTCTTT. The chain recombines TRBV6-1 with TRBJ1-1; D unclear. Germline CDR1 reads MNHNS; CDR2 reads SASEGT. V was cut by 7 bases and J by 0 bases, with 9 bases left in between. This CDR3 spans 13 amino acids.

The chain uses TRBV2 and TRBJ2-5, with D perhaps TRBD2 (5 bases). The CDR3 sequence is 13 residues long. CDR1 is SNHLY, CDR2 FYNNEI, per germline. Trimming stripped 8 bases from V and 1 base from J, with 11 bases between. For the CDR3, the DNA is TGTGCCAGCGATCGGGGTCCCCAAGAGACCCAGTACTTC. Translation: CASDRGPQETQYF.

The chain is built from TRBV12-5 and TRBJ2-1; D is undetermined. V was pared by 4 bases and J by 7 bases, with 5 bases between. CDR3 length: 11 residues. Germline V CDR1 and CDR2: LGHNT, FRNRAP. CDR3 residues: CASGSTNEQFF. CDR3 DNA sequence: TGTGCTAGTGGTTCCACTAATGAGCAGTTCTTC.